The T cell receptor (beta chain) described here comes from a study of healthy donors' naive CD4 and CD8 T cells. Study-wide results and caveats: Positive CDR3 charge linked to CD4+ cells, negative to CD8+ cells. Homeostatic proliferation of naive T cells was not examined as a bias source. Most V and J genes were reportedly biased between naive CD4+ and CD8+ cells.

Starting from approximately 500 ng of total RNA, TCR libraries were made with linear amplification. TCRdb re-called the reads with MiXCR, one entry per CDR3 protein. The sample holds roughly 200,000 distinct CDR3 sequences; about 74% are singletons and the top ten take 2% to 2.5%. Naive T cells were sorted: CD4+CD8-CD45RO-CD45RA+ for CD4+, CD8+CD4-CD45RA+CD27bright for CD8+. Germline assignment: CDR1 SQVTM and CDR2 ANQGSEA. The CDR3 has 11 residues. With regard to this clonotype: Its target is unknown.

This rearrangement joins TRBV29-1 to TRBJ2-1, with D perhaps TRBD1 or TRBD2 (6 bases each). This sequence originates from a pool of human donors in good health; the sample pools cells from several healthy donors. The sample taken for sequencing was naive CD4+ and CD8+ T cells sorted from blood, pooled from several donors. The CDR3 region is CRGDGGREQFF. In DNA, the CDR3 is TGCAGGGGGGACGGGGGCCGGGAGCAGTTCTTC.